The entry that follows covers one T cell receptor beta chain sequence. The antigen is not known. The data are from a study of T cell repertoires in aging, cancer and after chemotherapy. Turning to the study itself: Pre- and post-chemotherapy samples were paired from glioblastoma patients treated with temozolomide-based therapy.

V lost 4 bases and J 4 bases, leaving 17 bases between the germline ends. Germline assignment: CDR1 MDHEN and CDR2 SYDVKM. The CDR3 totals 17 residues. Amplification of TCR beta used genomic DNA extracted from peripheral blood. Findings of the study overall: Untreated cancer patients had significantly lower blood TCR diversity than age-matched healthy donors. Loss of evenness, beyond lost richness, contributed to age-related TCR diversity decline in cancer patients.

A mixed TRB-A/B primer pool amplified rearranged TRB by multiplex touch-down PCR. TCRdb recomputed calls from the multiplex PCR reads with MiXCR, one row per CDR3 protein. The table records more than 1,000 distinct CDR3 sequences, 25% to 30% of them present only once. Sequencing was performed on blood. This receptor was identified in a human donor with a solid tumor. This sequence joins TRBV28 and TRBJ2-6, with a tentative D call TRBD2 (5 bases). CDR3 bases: TGTGCCAGCAGTTCCCCCCGATCGAGGGTGGGGGCCAACGTCCTGACTTTC. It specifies CASSSPRSRVGANVLTF.